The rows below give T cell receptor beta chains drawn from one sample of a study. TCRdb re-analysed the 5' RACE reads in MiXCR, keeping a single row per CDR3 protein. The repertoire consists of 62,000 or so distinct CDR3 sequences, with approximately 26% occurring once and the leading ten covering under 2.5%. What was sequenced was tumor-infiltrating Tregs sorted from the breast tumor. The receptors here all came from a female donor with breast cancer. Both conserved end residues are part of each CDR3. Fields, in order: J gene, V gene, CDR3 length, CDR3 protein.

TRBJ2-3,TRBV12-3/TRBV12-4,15,CASSPDRGPTDTQYF
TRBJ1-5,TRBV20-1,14,CSAREAGSYQPQHF
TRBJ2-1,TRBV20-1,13,CSAPGLTRNEQFF
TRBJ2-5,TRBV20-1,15,CSAFQPTSGGETQYF
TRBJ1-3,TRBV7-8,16,CASSLWKGLSGNTIYF
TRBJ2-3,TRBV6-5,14,CASSYSGFPDTQYF
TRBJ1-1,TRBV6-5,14,CASRTGVSNTEAFF
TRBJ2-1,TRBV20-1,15,CSAAMLNGVDNEQFF
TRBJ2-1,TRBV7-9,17,CASSLDGTSGSDNERFF
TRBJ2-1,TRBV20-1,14,CSIPGHQLNNEQFF
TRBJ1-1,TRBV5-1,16,CASSLDTGKMNTEAFF